This T cell receptor (beta chain) was obtained from a study of T cell clonotyping in hematopoietic cell transplantation. Here immunoSEQ multiplex PCR was the method, and the copy in TCRdb shows in-frame clones only, minus some. In the table there are roughly 10,000 clones, 60% to 80% of which are singletons. Findings and caveats of the study: At the given depth, recipient repertoires were over 95% de novo clonotypes. Recipient TCR diversity dropped after transplant; expanded clonotypes rose from day 30 to 180. Broader posttransplant TCR repertoire diversity was predicted by graft donor and pretransplant recipient Inverse Simpson Index values.

Germline V gives CDR1 GTSNPN, CDR2 SVGIG (reference sequence). This CDR3 is 13 amino acids long. Losses at the gene ends were 3 bases for V and 4 bases for J; bases not matched to a gene: 5. Comment on this clone: What it recognizes is unknown.

Recipient blood drawn about 28 days pretransplant and days 30, 100, 180 after. The clonotype originates from a female patient aged 50-60 years who had an allogeneic stem cell transplant from a related donor, so the T cells may come from the graft donor. Some clones in this sample may be carry-over from other donors' samples. The chain recombines TRBV30 with TRBJ1-1; TRBD1 matches 7 bases. The sequencing here drew on peripheral blood mononuclear cells, taken 180 days after allogeneic stem cell transplant. In DNA, the CDR3 is TGTGCCTGGAGCATAGGGGGCGTCACTGAAGCTTTCTTT. Its translation: CAWSIGGVTEAFF.